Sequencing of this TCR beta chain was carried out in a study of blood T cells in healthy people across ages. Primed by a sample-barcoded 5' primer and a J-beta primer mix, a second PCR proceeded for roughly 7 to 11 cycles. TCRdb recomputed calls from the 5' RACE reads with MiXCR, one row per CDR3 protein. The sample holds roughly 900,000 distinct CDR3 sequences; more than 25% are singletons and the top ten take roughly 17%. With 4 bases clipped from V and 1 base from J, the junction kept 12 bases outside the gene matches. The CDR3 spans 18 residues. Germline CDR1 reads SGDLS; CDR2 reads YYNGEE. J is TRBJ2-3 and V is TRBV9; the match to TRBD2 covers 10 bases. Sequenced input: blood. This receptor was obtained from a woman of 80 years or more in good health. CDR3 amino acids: CASSNLRAGGLGTDTQYF. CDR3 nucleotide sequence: TGTGCCAGCAGCAACCTCCGAGCGGGGGGGCTTGGCACAGATACGCAGTATTTT.